Each of the 25 T cell receptor beta chains below was sequenced from the same sample in a study of neurological immune-mediated disorders. TCRdb used MiXCR to reprocess the 5' RACE reads, holding one entry per CDR3 protein. This table holds about 46,000 distinct CDR3 sequences, 4.5% found once. The sequenced sample consisted of PBMCs. The receptors were sampled from a woman aged 60-75 years with multiple sclerosis.

A remark on this clonotype: The junction differs from germline at one of its ends, possibly a read error. The chain uses TRBV7-7 and TRBJ1-1; D possibly corresponds to TRBD1 (6 bases). The CDR3 extends over 13 amino acids. Per germline, CDR1 SSHAT and CDR2 FNYEAQ (reference sequence). The CDR3 sequence is CASSPGRGTEAFF. CDR3 in DNA: TGTGCTAGCAGCCCGGGCAGGGGCACTGAAGCTTTCTTT.

In its sample, this clonotype was seen many times. The V and J genes are TRBV29-1 and TRBJ2-7; perhaps TRBD2 as D (6 bases). V was shortened by 4 bases and J by 9 bases, with 10 bases between the two germline ends. This CDR3 is built from 10 residues. Germline V gene data show CDR1 as SQVTM and CDR2 as ANQGSEA. DNA for the CDR3: TGCAGCGTTGCGGGGGTTGGGCAGTACTTC. Its protein is CSVAGVGQYF.

This clonotype was found many times. The chain links TRBV28 to TRBJ2-7, with 7 nucleotides matching TRBD2. Germline V gene lookup returns CDR1 MDHEN and CDR2 SYDVKM. V lost 5 bases to trimming and J lost 0 bases; unmatched junction nucleotides: 7. CDR3 length: 15 amino acids. The CDR3 loop reads CASSEAGHSSYEQYF. The CDR3 nucleotides read TGTGCCAGCAGTGAAGCGGGGCACAGCTCCTACGAGCAGTACTTC.

Ten or more counts support this clonotype. The rearrangement joins TRBV4-3 to TRBJ2-7; 9 nucleotides agree with TRBD2. J gave up 5 bases and V 0 bases, and 8 bases lay outside the gene matches. This CDR3 contains 16 residues. Per the germline V gene, CDR1 is LGHNA and CDR2 is YSLEER. The CDR3 is CASSQDLASGVDEQYF. The DNA of the CDR3 is TGCGCCAGCAGCCAAGATCTGGCTAGCGGGGTGGACGAGCAGTACTTC.

This clonotype was seen ten or more times. The chain has TRBV29-1 and TRBJ1-4; D unresolved. V lost 3 bases and J 8 bases, leaving 16 bases between the germline ends. The CDR3 spans 14 residues. Germline V gene sequence: CDR1 SQVTM, CDR2 ANQGSEA. CDR3: CSVDIDGLREKLFF. In DNA form, the CDR3 reads TGCAGCGTTGATATCGACGGGCTAAGGGAAAAACTGTTTTTT.

This CDR3 is CAWRIGGELFF. In DNA, the CDR3 is TGTGCCTGGAGAATCGGTGGGGAGCTGTTTTTT. The gene calls are TRBV30 and TRBJ2-2; D not certain. The V gene's germline CDR1 is GTSNPN and CDR2 SVGIG (reference sequence). There are 11 residues in the CDR3. V was shortened by 3 bases and J by 8 bases, with 7 bases between the two germline ends. The variable domain in full, with the rest retrieved from reference TRBV30 and TRBJ2-2, is SQTIHQWPATLVQPVGSPLSLECTVEGTSNPNLYWYRQAAGRGLQLLFYSVGIGQISSEVPQNLSASRPQDRQFILSSKKLLLSDSGFYLCAWRIGGELFFGEGSRLTVL.

The table lists this clonotype with many counts. The rearrangement uses TRBV5-6 and TRBJ2-3, with unresolved D. CDR1 is SGHDT and CDR2 is YYEEEE in the germline V gene. The CDR3 loop spans 13 amino acids. Trimming took 2 bases from V and 5 from J, leaving 9 bases between them. CDR3 sequence (DNA): TGTGCCAGCAGCTTACCCATCGGAGATACGCAGTATTTT. Its translation is CASSLPIGDTQYF.

This clonotype has ten or more counts. The gene calls are TRBV20-1 and TRBJ1-2; D is unclear. Germline-derived CDR1 and CDR2 are DFQATT and SNEGSKA (reference sequence). V lost 7 bases, J lost 6 bases, and 15 bases lay in between. This CDR3 is 12 amino acids long. The CDR3 nucleotides are TGCAGTGGTTACTGGTCCCGGGATGGCTACACCTTC. Residues: CSGYWSRDGYTF.

This sequence joins TRBV5-1 and TRBJ1-2; no clear D. The germline V gene has CDR1 SGHRS and CDR2 YFSETQ. Trimming left V 0 bases short and J 0 bases short, with 6 bases between. This CDR3 spans 14 amino acids. The CDR3 nucleotides read TGCGCCAGCAGCTTGGACACATCTAACTATGGCTACACCTTC. Amino acids: CASSLDTSNYGYTF. The full variable domain, its missing parts supplied by reference TRBV5-1 and TRBJ1-2, is KAGVTQTPRYLIKTRGQQVTLSCSPISGHRSVSWYQQTPGQGLQFLFEYFSETQRNKGNFPGRFSGRQFSNSRSEMNVSTLELGDSALYLCASSLDTSNYGYTFGSGTRLTVV.

This clonotype was observed a handful of times. The V call is TRBV3-1, the J call TRBJ1-1; the D gene is possibly TRBD1 (5 bases). CDR3 length: 13 amino acids. Germline V lookup: CDR1 LGHDT, CDR2 YNNKEL (reference sequence). The V and J ends lost 0 bases and 11 bases respectively, with 13 bases between them. The CDR3 sequence is CASSQDRQGTAFF. CDR3 DNA sequence: TGTGCCAGCAGCCAAGATCGGCAGGGTACTGCTTTCTTT. The whole variable domain, filled in from reference TRBV3-1 and TRBJ1-1, reads DTAVSQTPKYLVTQMGNDKSIKCEQNLGHDTMYWYKQDSKKFLKIMFSYNNKELIINETVPNRFSPKSPDKAHLNLHINSLELGDSAVYFCASSQDRQGTAFFGQGTRLTVV.

This clonotype occurred many times. The chain couples TRBV15 to TRBJ2-1, with TRBD2 matching 9 bases. Germline CDR1 reads LNHNV; CDR2 reads YYDKDF (reference sequence). V trimming: 0 bases; J trimming: 1 base; junction bases outside the gene matches: 1. CDR3 length equals 16 residues. The chain's CDR3 is CATSRDSGGSYNEQFF. The CDR3 region has the DNA TGTGCCACCAGCAGAGATAGCGGGGGATCCTACAATGAGCAGTTCTTC.

This clonotype was recorded many times. The chain couples TRBV4-1 to TRBJ1-6; D is perhaps TRBD1 (5 bases). The CDR3 is 16 residues long. Germline V gene data show CDR1 as MGHRA and CDR2 as YSYEKL. V lost 0 bases, J lost 10 bases, and 16 bases lay in between. The CDR3 nucleotides are TGCGCCAGCAGCCAAGATGGGAGGGGCACAGGATCACCCCTCCACTTT. It codes for CASSQDGRGTGSPLHF.

This chain joins TRBV3-1 and TRBJ2-5; D remains unclear. Germline V CDR1 and CDR2: LGHDT, YNNKEL (reference sequence). CDR3 length equals 12 residues. The germline V and J ends were trimmed by 3 bases and 0 bases, with 2 bases remaining between them. The DNA for the CDR3 is TGTGCCAGCAGCCAGAACCAAGAGACCCAGTACTTC. Translation: CASSQNQETQYF.

This clonotype showed up many times. This chain connects TRBV6-6 to TRBJ2-2; D is unclear. The length of the CDR3 is 14 residues. Trimming removed 0 bases at V and 1 base at J, with 3 bases between. Germline CDR1 reads MNHNY; CDR2 reads SVGAGI (reference sequence). The CDR3 spells CASSYSGNTGELFF. The DNA for the CDR3 is TGTGCCAGCAGTTACTCAGGGAACACCGGGGAGCTGTTTTTT.

This chain connects TRBV5-1 to TRBJ1-1; D unresolved. Per germline, CDR1 SGHRS and CDR2 YFSETQ. The CDR3 runs to 11 residues. V lost 0 bases and J lost 4, with 1 base in between. The CDR3 DNA reads as TGCGCCAGCAGCTTGGGCACTGAAGCTTTCTTT. This codes for CASSLGTEAFF.

This clonotype was seen repeatedly, ten times or more. The V and J genes are TRBV4-2 and TRBJ2-7; unclear D gene. Germline lookup yields CDR1 LGHNA and CDR2 YNFKEQ. This CDR3 is 12 amino acids long. V lost 3 bases to trimming and J lost 7 bases, with 10 bases between them. DNA for the CDR3: TGTGCCAGCAGCCAGGAAATTGGTGAGCAGTACTTC. It yields the protein CASSQEIGEQYF.

V is TRBV2 and J is TRBJ2-5; maybe TRBD2 (5 bases). The germline gives CDR1 SNHLY, CDR2 FYNNEI. This CDR3 contains 13 residues. Trimming pared 6 bases from V and 2 bases from J, leaving 10 bases between. CDR3 sequence: CASSGMRQETQYF. Here the CDR3 DNA reads TGTGCCAGCAGCGGGATGAGGCAAGAGACCCAGTACTTC.

This clonotype was seen ten or more times. The chain employs TRBV6-2 or TRBV6-3 and TRBJ2-7, with 8 bases matching TRBD1. With 6 bases clipped from V and 7 bases from J, the junction kept 14 bases outside the gene matches. CDR3 length: 15 residues. Germline V gene data show CDR1 as MNHEY and CDR2 as SVGEGT. CDR3 in amino acids: CASSAGRQGRREQYV. In nucleotides, the CDR3 is TGTGCCAGCAGCGCCGGCCGACAGGGGAGAAGAGAGCAGTACGTC.

A remark on this clonotype: This may come from a read error, since a much larger clone is one base off. This sequence joins TRBV2 and TRBJ1-5, with 8 bases identical to TRBD1. This CDR3 spans 14 amino acids. Germline assignment: CDR1 SNHLY and CDR2 FYNNEI. For the CDR3, the DNA is TGTGCCAGCAGTCCCCAGGGGGCAAAACAGCCCCAGAATTTT. Translating it yields CASSPQGAKQPQNF.

This clonotype came up a few times. This chain connects TRBV7-2 to TRBJ2-5; 11 positions agree with TRBD2. CDR1 is SGHTA, CDR2 FQGNSA, per germline. With V trimmed by 4 bases and J by 5 bases, 12 bases remained unmatched. CDR3 length: 17 residues. The CDR3 bases are TGTGCCAGCAGCTCTTCTATAATAGCGGGGGGGCGTGAGACCCAGTACTTC. Protein: CASSSSIIAGGRETQYF.

With regard to this clonotype: A clone one base away is much larger, so this may be a read error. This CDR3 fails to terminate in the conserved phenylalanine or tryptophan, so it likely reflects a read error. This sequence joins TRBV7-7 and TRBJ2-1; 9 nucleotides match TRBD2. V lost 5 bases to trimming and J lost 8 bases; unmatched junction nucleotides: 7. The CDR3 is made up of 14 amino acids. Germline V lookup: CDR1 SSHAT, CDR2 FNYEAQ (reference sequence). The CDR3 spells CASSAEAGGDEQFL. The CDR3 DNA reads as TGTGCCAGCAGCGCGGAGGCGGGAGGGGATGAGCAGTTCTTA.

A remark on this clonotype: Germline and junction disagree at one end, which may indicate a read error. The chain couples TRBV7-2 to TRBJ1-5, with D maybe TRBD1 (5 bases). The CDR3 is made up of 15 amino acids. Germline CDR1 reads SGHTA; CDR2 reads FQGNSA. The CDR3 region is CASSLGGYSNQPQNF. The CDR3 bases are TGTGCCAGCAGCTTAGGGGGCTATAGCAATCAGCCCCAGAATTTT.

The genes are TRBV27 and TRBJ2-1; TRBD1 aligns across 7 bases. Trimming at V came to 2 bases and at J to 1 base, leaving 2 bases not matched to a gene. Per germline, CDR1 MNHEY and CDR2 SMNVEV (reference sequence). The CDR3 spans 15 residues. The CDR3 nucleotides read TGTGCCAGCAGTTTAAACAGGGGTTCCTACAATGAGCAGTTCTTC. Its translation is CASSLNRGSYNEQFF.

J is TRBJ2-2 and V is TRBV18; D call uncertain. This CDR3 contains 12 residues. Trimming took 2 bases from V and 6 from J, leaving 4 bases between them. Germline V gene sequence: CDR1 KGHSH, CDR2 LQKENI. The CDR3 here is CASSPGSGELFF. CDR3 sequence (DNA): TGTGCCAGCTCACCAGGATCCGGGGAGCTGTTTTTT.

Ten or more counts support this clonotype. The rearrangement uses TRBV14 and TRBJ1-5, with D perhaps matching TRBD1 (5 bases). V lost 1 base, J lost 2 bases, and 6 bases lay in between. Germline V gene data show CDR1 as SGHDN and CDR2 as FVKESK. The CDR3 sequence is 14 residues long. CDR3 in DNA: TGTGCCAGCAGCCAAGCGGGGGGCAATCAGCCCCAGCATTTT. Its protein product is CASSQAGGNQPQHF.